The clone carrying this TCR beta chain was seen just once. The entry originates in a study of blood T cell repertoires in COVID-19. Sequenced by immunoSEQ multiplex PCR; TCRdb stores in-frame clones only, minus some. This table holds about 49,000 clones, over 80% found once. The TCR was taken from an elderly woman with COVID-19, enrolled during active disease. Sequences were obtained from peripheral blood.

The CDR3 is CASSLGSGLNTGELFF. Here the CDR3 DNA reads TGTGCCAGCAGCTTAGGCTCAGGCCTGAACACCGGGGAGCTGTTTTTT. This chain joins TRBV7-9 and TRBJ2-2; no firm D call. CDR3 length equals 16 residues. The V end lost 1 base, the J end lost 1 base, and 10 bases lay between the germline ends. In germline, CDR1 is SEHNR, CDR2 FQNEAQ (reference sequence).